Shown below are 8 T cell receptor beta chains from a single sample sequenced in a study of blood T cells in healthy people across ages. It was with a sample-barcoded 5' primer and a J-beta primer mix that a second PCR of about 7 to 12 cycles was run. TCRdb itself ran the 5' RACE reads through MiXCR, one entry per CDR3 protein. The sample lists some 1 million distinct CDR3 sequences, 40% to 55% occurring once. The sample consisted of blood. The receptors originated from a woman aged 55-70 years in good health.

This clonotype turned up a few times. The rearrangement uses TRBV5-1 and TRBJ2-5, with 13 nucleotides matching TRBD2. CDR1 and CDR2 (germline): SGHRS, YFSETQ. V lost 4 bases, J lost 0 bases, and 6 bases stayed unmatched. The CDR3 consists of 17 residues. CDR3 DNA sequence: TGCGCCAGCAGCCGTGGGACTAGCGGGACTAACCAAGAGACCCAGTACTTC. Encoded protein: CASSRGTSGTNQETQYF.

This clonotype came up a few times. The CDR3 region has the DNA TGTGCCAGCAGTTTCACTACGGGGTCCTACGAGCAGTACTTC. It is translated as CASSFTTGSYEQYF. The V gene is TRBV28, the J gene TRBJ2-7, with D possibly being TRBD2 (5 bases). The V end lost 3 bases, the J end lost 1 base, and 10 bases lay between the germline ends. CDR1 MDHEN and CDR2 SYDVKM come from the germline V gene. The CDR3 covers 14 residues.

The chain recombines TRBV3-1 with TRBJ1-2; D possibly corresponds to TRBD1 (5 bases). Germline lookup yields CDR1 LGHDT and CDR2 YNNKEL (reference sequence). The CDR3 has 16 amino acids. V was cut by 5 bases and J by 1 base, with 17 bases left in between. The CDR3 coding sequence is TGTGCCAGCAGCTCACCCGAGACAGTGCTTAACTATGGCTACACCTTC. It translates to CASSSPETVLNYGYTF.

This clonotype has a handful of counts. This chain links TRBV10-3 with TRBJ2-4; 11 positions match TRBD2. The tail of the sequence fits TRBJ2-7 better, so the J call may be wrong. Germline V gives CDR1 ENHRY, CDR2 SYGVKD. The CDR3 has 19 amino acids. CDR3 amino acids: CAISEDLGKTSGSLYEQYF. For the CDR3, the DNA is TGTGCCATCAGTGAGGATTTGGGCAAAACTAGCGGGAGTTTGTACGAGCAGTACTTC.

The gene calls are TRBV14 and TRBJ2-3; TRBD2 aligns across 7 bases. The V segment lost 0 bases and the J segment 6 bases; nucleotides outside the gene matches: 12. Germline-derived CDR1 and CDR2 are SGHDN and FVKESK. This CDR3 has 17 amino acids. The CDR3 DNA reads as TGTGCCAGCAGCCAAGACCCCGAGGGAGGGAGGATGGATACGCAGTATTTT. It specifies CASSQDPEGGRMDTQYF.

The V call is TRBV30, the J call TRBJ2-4; maybe TRBD1 (7 bases). The end of the DNA fits TRBJ2-7 better, so the J call may be wrong. CDR1 GTSNPN and CDR2 SVGIG come from the germline V gene (reference sequence). There are 18 residues in the CDR3. CDR3 bases: TGTGCCTGGAGTCGTCGGGCCACCGAGGGGGCGGGATCCTACGAGCAGTACTTC. Residues: CAWSRRATEGAGSYEQYF.

The chain carries TRBV7-9 and TRBJ2-1, with 7 positions matching TRBD2. The DNA end favors TRBJ2-7, so the J call may be wrong. CDR1 and CDR2 (germline): SEHNR, FQNEAQ (reference sequence). The CDR3 is 20 amino acids. The CDR3 reads CASSRYGVVAGATGFNEQYF. CDR3 in DNA: TGTGCCAGCAGCCGTTATGGGGTCGTCGCGGGAGCCACCGGGTTCAATGAGCAGTACTTC.

CDR3 amino acids: CASSLVSTYLDTEAFF. DNA of the CDR3: TGTGCCAGCAGCTTAGTGTCAACCTATCTGGACACTGAAGCTTTCTTT. The chain links TRBV7-6 to TRBJ1-1; D gene uncertain. V dropped 1 base and J dropped 3 bases, with 15 bases sitting between them. This CDR3 has 16 amino acids. Germline assignment: CDR1 SGHVS and CDR2 FNYEAQ.